The 30 T cell receptor beta chains below were found in one sample sequenced in a study of OX40 agonist ivuxolimab in advanced cancers. The table came from immunoSEQ multiplex PCR; TCRdb's copy has only in-frame clones and leaves some out. The sample includes some 62,000 clones, 79% seen only once; the top ten take 11%. The specimen was CD4+ or CD8+ T cells sorted from blood, collected in a trial of the OX40 agonist ivuxolimab. The source of these receptors is an adult with an advanced solid tumor such as melanoma, head and neck, liver or kidney cancer.

This clone was seen more than once but under ten times. The J gene is TRBJ2-2, the V gene TRBV7-8, with D perhaps matching TRBD1 or TRBD2 (5 bases each). Trimming left V 6 bases short and J 2 bases short, with 7 bases between. Germline V gene data show CDR1 as SGHVS and CDR2 as FQNEAQ. The CDR3 runs to 13 residues. CDR3 DNA: TGTGCCAGCAGGGGACCCAACACCGGGGAGCTGTTTTTT. Protein product: CASRGPNTGELFF.

This chain joins TRBV28 and TRBJ1-5; 9 bases map to TRBD1. The trim removed 4 bases at V and 11 bases at J, leaving 9 bases unmatched. The CDR3 loop spans 14 amino acids. Germline V gene sequence: CDR1 MDHEN, CDR2 SYDVKM. This CDR3 is CASSSQGQGITQHF. CDR3 DNA sequence: TGTGCCAGCAGTTCCCAGGGACAGGGCATTACCCAGCATTTT.

This chain joins TRBV5-5 and TRBJ2-1; D remains ambiguous. Germline values: CDR1 SGHKS, CDR2 YYEKEE (reference sequence). The CDR3 contains 12 residues. Trimming left V 1 base short and J 8 bases short, with 7 bases between. The CDR3 DNA sequence: TGTGCCAGCAGCTTGACTGGGTATGAGCAGTTCTTC. It translates to CASSLTGYEQFF.

This clone was picked up one time. V gene TRBV11-2 combines with J gene TRBJ1-1; D remains ambiguous. The V and J ends lost 4 bases and 2 bases respectively, with 5 bases between them. The CDR3 is made up of 12 amino acids. Germline CDR1 SGHAT, CDR2 FQNNGV. CDR3 sequence reads: CASSYQNTEAFF. The DNA for the CDR3 is TGTGCCAGCAGCTATCAAAACACTGAAGCTTTCTTT.

This clone showed up just a few times. This chain joins TRBV6-6 and TRBJ2-7, with D possibly being TRBD1 (5 bases). V dropped 2 bases and J dropped 4 bases, with 18 bases sitting between them. This CDR3 contains 16 residues. Germline V lookup: CDR1 MNHNY, CDR2 SVGAGI (reference sequence). CDR3 protein: CASSYVGAALVYEQYF. The CDR3 DNA is TGTGCCAGCAGTTACGTTGGGGCTGCACTTGTTTACGAGCAGTACTTC.

The chain links TRBV18 to TRBJ1-1; D perhaps matches TRBD1 (6 bases). The CDR3 length is 15 residues. The V end was cut by 4 bases, the J end by 0 bases, with 12 bases between. CDR1 is KGHSH, CDR2 LQKENI, per germline. CDR3 sequence: CASSRAGVVNTEAFF. Written as DNA, the CDR3 is TGTGCCAGCTCACGGGCAGGGGTTGTGAACACTGAAGCTTTCTTT.

The gene calls are TRBV19 and TRBJ1-1, with D unclear. The germline CDR1 and CDR2 sequences are LNHDA and SQIVND (reference sequence). CDR3 length: 12 residues. V was shortened by 10 bases and J by 5 bases, with 14 bases between the two germline ends. This CDR3 is CATRGLRTEAFF. The CDR3 region has the DNA TGTGCCACCCGAGGCTTAAGAACTGAAGCTTTCTTT.

The chain employs TRBV7-3 and TRBJ2-2; TRBD2 might be the D (5 bases). CDR1 SGHTA and CDR2 FQGTGA come from the germline V gene. The V and J ends lost 3 bases and 1 base respectively, with 6 bases between them. The CDR3 consists of 14 residues. The CDR3 nucleotides are TGTGCCAGCAGCTTGGACTGGAACACCGGGGAGCTGTTTTTT. Encoded protein: CASSLDWNTGELFF.

Points on this clone: The sample carries other DNA sequences with the same CDR3. The genes are TRBV2 and TRBJ2-7; D call uncertain. The CDR3 runs to 14 residues. V was cut by 6 bases and J by 4 bases, with 16 bases left in between. CDR1 SNHLY and CDR2 FYNNEI come from the germline V gene. This CDR3 is CASRRSGLTYEQYF. The CDR3 DNA is TGTGCCAGCAGGAGATCGGGCCTCACTTACGAGCAGTACTTC.

The chain has TRBV11-2 and TRBJ2-1; 9 positions match TRBD2. The CDR3 contains 16 residues. From germline, CDR1 is SGHAT and CDR2 FQNNGV. V was clipped by 2 bases and J by 8 bases; unmatched bases: 10. CDR3 DNA: TGTGCCAGCAGCTTAATCAGGGGACTAGCTCCCCATGAGCAGTTCTTC. Protein sequence: CASSLIRGLAPHEQFF.

This clone qualifies as large (0.1 to 1%). This chain joins TRBV7-9 and TRBJ1-6; 7 positions match TRBD1. This CDR3 is built from 16 residues. Per germline, CDR1 SEHNR and CDR2 FQNEAQ (reference sequence). J gave up 5 bases and V 4 bases, and 8 bases lay outside the gene matches. The CDR3 is CASSSPDRAHNSPLHF. CDR3 nucleotides: TGTGCCAGCAGCTCCCCAGACAGGGCGCATAATTCACCCCTCCACTTT. The variable domain in full, completed from reference TRBV7-9 and TRBJ1-6, reads DTGVSQNPRHKITKRGQNVTFRCDPISEHNRLYWYRQTLGQGPEFLTYFQNEAQLEKSRLLSDRFSAERPKGSFSTLEIQRTEQGDSAMYLCASSSPDRAHNSPLHFGNGTRLTVT.

The CDR3 spells CASRGTSGSTGELFF. CDR3 coding DNA: TGTGCCAGTAGAGGGACTAGCGGGAGTACCGGGGAGCTGTTTTTT. The V and J genes are TRBV2 and TRBJ2-2; 14 bases agree with TRBD2. This CDR3 has 15 residues. Germline CDR1 and CDR2: SNHLY and FYNNEI. V was clipped by 9 bases and J by 5 bases; unmatched bases: 5. Complete variable domain (other parts from reference TRBV2 and TRBJ2-2): EPEVTQTPSHQVTQMGQEVILRCVPISNHLYFYWYRQILGQKVEFLVSFYNNEISEKSEIFDDQFSVERPDGSNFTLKIRSTKLEDSAMYFCASRGTSGSTGELFFGEGSRLTVL.

The chain joins TRBV6-4 to TRBJ2-2; D call uncertain. V dropped 5 bases and J dropped 1 base, with 8 bases sitting between them. The CDR3 consists of 14 residues. Germline V gives CDR1 MRHNA, CDR2 SNTAGT. CDR3 bases: TGTGCCAGCAGTCTGACGTGGAACACCGGGGAGCTGTTTTTT. It yields the protein CASSLTWNTGELFF.

This clone showed up just a few times. The gene calls are TRBV5-4 and TRBJ2-1; TRBD1 matches at 8 bases. CDR3 length: 16 residues. Per the germline V gene, CDR1 is SGHNT and CDR2 is YYREEE (reference sequence). The V and J ends lost 0 bases and 3 bases, in that order; junction bases with no gene match: 5. CDR3 in amino acids: CASSLGGTGRYNEQFF. The DNA for the CDR3 is TGTGCCAGCAGCTTGGGCGGGACAGGACGCTACAATGAGCAGTTCTTC.

The chain combines TRBV5-1 with TRBJ2-4, with D perhaps TRBD1 (6 bases). The CDR3 covers 20 residues. CDR1 is SGHRS and CDR2 is YFSETQ in the germline V gene. V dropped 7 bases and J dropped 0 bases, with 29 bases sitting between them. The CDR3 DNA reads TGCGCCAGCCGACCCCGAACCCTTGGACAGTTCCAAAAAGCCAAAAACATTCAGTACTTC. Translated, it gives CASRPRTLGQFQKAKNIQYF.

The chain uses TRBV2 and TRBJ2-5; tentatively, D is TRBD1 (5 bases). V was pared by 11 bases and J by 2 bases, with 15 bases between. The CDR3 has 13 amino acids. CDR1 SNHLY and CDR2 FYNNEI come from the germline V gene. The chain's CDR3 is CASQGNSQETQYF. Written as DNA, the CDR3 is TGTGCCTCTCAGGGTAACTCTCAAGAGACCCAGTACTTC.

This chain connects TRBV7-3 to TRBJ2-2, with unresolved D. V was clipped by 4 bases and J by 2 bases, with 20 bases between them. Germline lookup yields CDR1 SGHTA and CDR2 FQGTGA. The CDR3 has 18 amino acids. Written as DNA, the CDR3 is TGTGCCAGCAGCTCCCCAACCGCGGACGGAAGTAACACCGGGGAGCTGTTTTTT. Amino acids: CASSSPTADGSNTGELFF.

The chain recombines TRBV19 with TRBJ1-5; no definite D call. The CDR3 is made up of 15 amino acids. Germline CDR1 LNHDA, CDR2 SQIVND (reference sequence). Trimming took 7 bases from V and 7 from J, leaving 20 bases between them. This CDR3 is CASKEAPEILQPQHF. Written as DNA, the CDR3 is TGTGCCAGTAAGGAGGCTCCGGAAATCTTGCAGCCCCAGCATTTT.

V and J are TRBV6-4 and TRBJ2-1; TRBD2 aligns across 14 bases. The CDR3 is 16 amino acids. Germline CDR1 MRHNA, CDR2 SNTAGT. J gave up 6 bases and V 0 bases, and 1 base lay outside the gene matches. The CDR3 sequence: CASSDSTSGGANEQFF. The CDR3 coding sequence is TGTGCCAGCAGTGACTCGACTAGCGGGGGGGCCAATGAGCAGTTCTTC.

The chain employs TRBV7-9 and TRBJ2-5; D is possibly TRBD2 (5 bases). The CDR3 totals 14 residues. The germline CDR1 and CDR2 sequences are SEHNR and FQNEAQ (reference sequence). The germline V and J ends were trimmed by 4 bases and 3 bases, with 12 bases remaining between them. CDR3 region: CASSSVPGKETQYF. CDR3 nucleotides: TGTGCCAGCAGCTCGGTTCCGGGGAAAGAGACCCAGTACTTC.

V gene TRBV5-6 combines with J gene TRBJ2-3; tentatively, D is TRBD2 (5 bases). Trimming left V 1 base short and J 2 bases short, with 14 bases between. This CDR3 region has 16 residues. The germline V gene has CDR1 SGHDT and CDR2 YYEEEE. CDR3 bases: TGTGCCAGCAGCTTGATTCAGGACTCCTACACAGATACGCAGTATTTT. Translation: CASSLIQDSYTDTQYF. Together with reference TRBV5-6 and TRBJ2-3, the CDR3 gives the full variable domain: DAGVTQSPTHLIKTRGQQVTLRCSPKSGHDTVSWYQQALGQGPQFIFQYYEEEERQRGNFPDRFSGHQFPNYSSELNVNALLLGDSALYLCASSLIQDSYTDTQYFGPGTRLTVL.

The CDR3 protein is CASTGTSGNPPGTGELFF. The CDR3 DNA is TGTGCCAGCACCGGGACTAGCGGGAATCCCCCAGGCACCGGGGAGCTGTTTTTT. The gene calls are TRBV9 and TRBJ2-2; 13 bases agree with TRBD2. The germline V gene has CDR1 SGDLS and CDR2 YYNGEE. Trimming removed 6 bases from V and 4 bases from J; junction bases left unmatched: 12. The CDR3 is 18 amino acids.

This chain uses TRBV13 with TRBJ2-3; 7 bases map to TRBD2. This CDR3 region has 18 residues. Germline loops: CDR1 PRHDT, CDR2 FYEKMQ (reference sequence). The junction had 13 bases not matched to a gene; V was cut back by 2 bases and J by 2 bases. The CDR3 DNA reads as TGTGCCAGCAGCTTATTTCCCAAGCGGGGTGGTACCACAGATACGCAGTATTTT. This encodes CASSLFPKRGGTTDTQYF.

CDR3 nucleotides: TGCAGCGTTCGGACAGTGAACACCGGGGAGCTGTTTTTT. Encoded protein: CSVRTVNTGELFF. The chain combines TRBV29-1 with TRBJ2-2; D perhaps matches TRBD1 (6 bases). The CDR3 spans 13 residues. The V and J ends lost 5 bases and 1 base respectively, with 8 bases between them. The germline gives CDR1 SQVTM, CDR2 ANQGSEA.

Many counts were recorded for this clone. The chain couples TRBV6-6 to TRBJ1-4; a possible D gene is TRBD1 (5 bases). Trimming took 4 bases from V and 6 from J, leaving 18 bases between them. CDR3 length: 16 residues. Germline V gene sequence: CDR1 MNHNY, CDR2 SVGAGI (reference sequence). As DNA, the CDR3 is TGTGCCAGCAGTTCAACTTTGGCGGGGGAGGATGAAAAACTGTTTTTT. This gives the protein CASSSTLAGEDEKLFF.

The chain couples TRBV7-9 to TRBJ2-7, with D possibly TRBD1 on 6 matching bases. The germline gives CDR1 SEHNR, CDR2 FQNEAQ (reference sequence). V gave up 5 bases and J gave up 3 bases, with 14 bases separating them. This CDR3 spans 14 amino acids. The CDR3 here is CASSRVGAHYEQYF. DNA of the CDR3: TGTGCCAGCAGCAGAGTGGGGGCTCACTACGAGCAGTACTTC.

J is TRBJ2-7 and V is TRBV12-5, with 11 positions matching TRBD2. Germline values: CDR1 LGHNT, CDR2 FRNRAP. The CDR3 has 16 residues. V was clipped by 5 bases and J by 3 bases; unmatched bases: 9. The CDR3 nucleotides are TGTGCTAGTGGTCCCCCCGGGACTAGCGGCTTCTACGAGCAGTACTTC. Its protein product is CASGPPGTSGFYEQYF.

The CDR3 DNA is TGTGCCAGCATCCCCGGGGCCGGGGAGACCCAGTACTTC. Its translation is CASIPGAGETQYF. The chain couples TRBV7-9 to TRBJ2-5; either TRBD1 or TRBD2 may fit D (5 bases each). Germline CDR1 SEHNR, CDR2 FQNEAQ (reference sequence). The CDR3 is 13 residues long. With 7 bases removed from V and 5 bases from J, the gap between germline ends came to 14 bases. Drawing the rest from reference TRBV7-9 and TRBJ2-5, the complete variable domain is DTGVSQNPRHKITKRGQNVTFRCDPISEHNRLYWYRQTLGQGPEFLTYFQNEAQLEKSRLLSDRFSAERPKGSFSTLEIQRTEQGDSAMYLCASIPGAGETQYFGPGTRLLVL.

In its sample, this clone was seen once. J is TRBJ2-1 and V is TRBV27; TRBD2 aligns across 14 bases. The ends lost 6 bases at V and 9 bases at J; junction bases unmatched: 4. Germline V gene lookup returns CDR1 MNHEY and CDR2 SMNVEV (reference sequence). CDR3 length: 14 amino acids. CDR3 sequence reads: CASRGLAGGGEQFF. CDR3 DNA sequence: TGTGCCAGCAGAGGACTAGCGGGGGGTGGTGAGCAGTTCTTC.

This sequence joins TRBV6-5 and TRBJ2-7; 7 nucleotides agree with TRBD1. J lost 0 bases, V lost 6 bases, and 5 bases had no gene match. Germline values: CDR1 MNHEY, CDR2 SVGAGI. The CDR3 covers 14 residues. CDR3 coding DNA: TGTGCCAGCAGCCAGACAGGGTCCTCCTACGAGCAGTACTTC. Protein sequence: CASSQTGSSYEQYF.